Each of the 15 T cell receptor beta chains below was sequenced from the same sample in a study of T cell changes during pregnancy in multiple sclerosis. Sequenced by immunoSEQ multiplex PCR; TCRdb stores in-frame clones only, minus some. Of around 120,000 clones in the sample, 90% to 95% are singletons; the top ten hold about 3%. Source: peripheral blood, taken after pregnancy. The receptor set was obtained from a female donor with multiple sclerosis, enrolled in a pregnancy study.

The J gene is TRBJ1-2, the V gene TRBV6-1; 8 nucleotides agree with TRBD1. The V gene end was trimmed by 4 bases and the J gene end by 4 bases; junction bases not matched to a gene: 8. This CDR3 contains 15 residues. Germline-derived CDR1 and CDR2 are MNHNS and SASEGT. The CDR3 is CASSGDPGGGYGYTF. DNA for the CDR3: TGTGCCAGCAGTGGGGACCCAGGGGGCGGCTATGGCTACACCTTC.

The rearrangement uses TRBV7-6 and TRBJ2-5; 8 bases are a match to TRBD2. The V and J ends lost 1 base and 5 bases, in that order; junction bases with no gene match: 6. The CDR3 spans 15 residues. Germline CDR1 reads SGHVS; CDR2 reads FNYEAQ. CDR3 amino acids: CASSLGFSGGETQYF. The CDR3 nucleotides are TGTGCCAGCAGCTTAGGATTTTCGGGGGGGGAGACCCAGTACTTC.

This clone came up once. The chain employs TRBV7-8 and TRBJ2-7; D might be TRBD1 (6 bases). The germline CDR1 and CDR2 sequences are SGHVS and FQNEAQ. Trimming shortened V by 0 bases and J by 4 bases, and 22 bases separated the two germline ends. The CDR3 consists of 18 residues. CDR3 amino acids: CASSLAGTPDPRGYEQYF. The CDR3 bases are TGTGCCAGCAGCTTAGCCGGGACACCCGATCCGAGAGGTTACGAGCAGTACTTC.

Here the CDR3 reads CASSLSGKPYEQYF. In DNA form, the CDR3 reads TGTGCCAGCAGCTTGAGCGGGAAACCCTACGAGCAGTACTTC. The rearrangement joins TRBV11-2 to TRBJ2-7, with TRBD2 matching 7 bases. The CDR3 is made up of 14 amino acids. V gave up 3 bases and J gave up 2 bases; unmatched junction bases: 4. Germline V gives CDR1 SGHAT, CDR2 FQNNGV.

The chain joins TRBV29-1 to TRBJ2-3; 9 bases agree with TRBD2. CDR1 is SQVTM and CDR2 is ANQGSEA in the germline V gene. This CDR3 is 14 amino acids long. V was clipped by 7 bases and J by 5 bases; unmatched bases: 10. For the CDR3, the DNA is TGCAGCGCCGGGCGGGGGGGCGATATAGATACGCAGTATTTT. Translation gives CSAGRGGDIDTQYF.

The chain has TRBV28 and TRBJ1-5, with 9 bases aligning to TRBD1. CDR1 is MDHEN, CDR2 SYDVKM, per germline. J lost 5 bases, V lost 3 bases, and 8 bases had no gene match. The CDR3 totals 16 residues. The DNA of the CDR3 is TGTGCCAGCAGTTTGTGGACAGGGGTAAGAGATCAGCCCCAGCATTTT. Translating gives CASSLWTGVRDQPQHF.

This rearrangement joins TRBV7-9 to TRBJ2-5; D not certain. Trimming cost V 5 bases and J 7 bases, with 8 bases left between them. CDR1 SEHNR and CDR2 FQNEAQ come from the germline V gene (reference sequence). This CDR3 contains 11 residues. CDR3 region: CASSISGTQYF. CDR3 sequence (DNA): TGTGCCAGCAGCATCTCGGGGACCCAGTACTTC.

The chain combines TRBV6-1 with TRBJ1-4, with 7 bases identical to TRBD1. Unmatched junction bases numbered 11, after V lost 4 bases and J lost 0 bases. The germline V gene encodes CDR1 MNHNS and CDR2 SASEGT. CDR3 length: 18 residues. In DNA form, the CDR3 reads TGTGCCAGCAGTGTGACAGGGAAGCCCCAAGCAACTAATGAAAAACTGTTTTTT. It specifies CASSVTGKPQATNEKLFF.

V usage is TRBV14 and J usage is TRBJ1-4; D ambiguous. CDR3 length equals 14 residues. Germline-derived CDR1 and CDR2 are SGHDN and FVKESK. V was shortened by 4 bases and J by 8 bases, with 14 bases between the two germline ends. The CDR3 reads CASSPIGIEEKLFF. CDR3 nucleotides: TGTGCCAGCAGCCCCATTGGTATAGAGGAAAAACTGTTTTTT.

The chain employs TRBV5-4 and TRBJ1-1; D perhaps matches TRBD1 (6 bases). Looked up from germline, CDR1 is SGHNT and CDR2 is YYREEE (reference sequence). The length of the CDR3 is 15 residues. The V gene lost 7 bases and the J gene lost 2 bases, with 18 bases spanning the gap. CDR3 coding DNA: TGTGCCAGCTTCAGGGGAAGCTCTGCCAACACTGAAGCTTTCTTT. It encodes CASFRGSSANTEAFF.

For the CDR3, the DNA is TGTGCCAGCGGAAGTTGGGCTGCGAATCAGCCCCAGCATTTT. As protein: CASGSWAANQPQHF. This chain uses TRBV2 with TRBJ1-5; D gene uncertain. The CDR3 is 14 amino acids. CDR1 and CDR2 from the germline V gene are SNHLY and FYNNEI. V gave up 8 bases and J gave up 4 bases, with 15 bases separating them.

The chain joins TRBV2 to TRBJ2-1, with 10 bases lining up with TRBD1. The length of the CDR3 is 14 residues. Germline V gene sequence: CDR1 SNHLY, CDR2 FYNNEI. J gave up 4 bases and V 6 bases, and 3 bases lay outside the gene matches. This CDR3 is CASSPGQGYNEQFF. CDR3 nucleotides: TGTGCCAGCAGCCCGGGACAGGGGTACAATGAGCAGTTCTTC.

CDR3 sequence reads: CASSLDRGAVVAFF. CDR3 DNA sequence: TGCGCCAGCAGCCTGGACAGGGGGGCGGTGGTGGCTTTCTTT. The chain employs TRBV5-1 and TRBJ1-1; 10 nucleotides agree with TRBD1. Losses at the gene ends were 4 bases for V and 11 bases for J; bases not matched to a gene: 11. There are 14 residues in the CDR3. The germline gives CDR1 SGHRS, CDR2 YFSETQ.

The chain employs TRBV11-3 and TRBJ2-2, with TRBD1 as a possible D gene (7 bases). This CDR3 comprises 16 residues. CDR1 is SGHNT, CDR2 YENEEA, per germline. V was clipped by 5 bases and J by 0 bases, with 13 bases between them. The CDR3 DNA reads TGTGCCAGCAGCCCAGGGGGGAACACGAACACCGGGGAGCTGTTTTTT. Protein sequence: CASSPGGNTNTGELFF.

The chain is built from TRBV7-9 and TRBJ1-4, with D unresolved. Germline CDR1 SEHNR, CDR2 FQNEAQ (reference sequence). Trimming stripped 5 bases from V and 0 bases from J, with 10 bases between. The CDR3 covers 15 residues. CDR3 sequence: CASSVDTTTNEKLFF. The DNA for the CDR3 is TGTGCCAGCAGCGTAGACACTACAACTAATGAAAAACTGTTTTTT.